The T cell receptor beta chain under discussion was sequenced for a study of beta chain features in type 1 diabetes. Study-wide findings and caveats: Cells carrying high TCR expression could end up over-represented when cDNA is sequenced. TCRB CDR3 length was moderately but significantly reduced in all four CD4+ subsets of Type 1 diabetes patients. TCRB rearrangement may or may not be influenced by HLA type; here this remained unresolved.

V dropped 4 bases and J dropped 0 bases, with 10 bases sitting between them. Per germline, CDR1 MGHRA and CDR2 YSYEKL. The CDR3 runs 16 residues. The whole isolated RNA underwent reverse transcription, so sequencing captured expressed TCRB transcripts. This table comes from immunoSEQ multiplex PCR, and its TCRdb copy is limited to in-frame clones, with some not included. The table records a few hundred thousand clones, 13% to 15% of them present only once. This clone was seen only a few times. The antigen is unknown. Isolation of CD4+ naive, central memory, regulatory and stem cell-like memory cells was achieved by sorting via CD45RO/CCR7/CD25/CD127/CD95/CD27.

The chain has TRBV4-1 and TRBJ2-6; no firm D call. The sample taken for sequencing was central memory CD4+ T cells from blood. This TCR derives from a man in his thirties or forties in good health. The CDR3, as DNA: TGCGCCAGCAGCCCATATTCTCTCTCTGGGGCCAACGTCCTGACTTTC. It codes for CASSPYSLSGANVLTF.